The rows below give T cell receptor beta chains drawn from one sample of a study of graft-versus-host responses after intestinal transplantation. Profiled with immunoSEQ multiplex PCR; TCRdb holds only in-frame clones, not every one. The sample has several thousand clones; about 82% are singletons. The sequenced sample was ileum tissue, obtained just under 130 days after transplant. These receptors originate from a human patient who received an intestinal transplant, so some T cells may come from the graft donor. The CDR3 runs from the conserved cysteine through the conserved F or W.

J,V,CDR3
TRBJ2-3,TRBV5-1,CASSLKPSTGVGTDTQYF
TRBJ1-4,TRBV7-2,CASSGTTGLNEKLFF
TRBJ1-1,TRBV29-1,CSVFRGYTEAFF
TRBJ2-7,TRBV7-6,CASSSYSGGLYEQYF
TRBJ1-1,TRBV29-1,CSVEQGLNTEAFF
TRBJ2-2,TRBV14,CASSQDMGNLGPTGELFF
TRBJ2-3,TRBV19,CASRPRAGVTDTQYF
TRBJ2-7,TRBV5-1,CASSQGTYRYEQYF
TRBJ1-4,TRBV5-4,CASSDPGASNEKLFF
TRBJ2-2,TRBV5-6,CASSFGGPGELFF
TRBJ1-4,TRBV5-4,CASSSKRDGNEKLFF
TRBJ2-3,TRBV19,CASGRRTDTQYF
TRBJ2-7,TRBV11-2,CASSLVGTAPGDEQYF
TRBJ1-5,TRBV5-1,CASSLGGQSNQPQHF
TRBJ2-1,TRBV11-2,CASSLGDSLLTYNEQFF
TRBJ2-2,TRBV5-1,CASSFGTYTGELFF
TRBJ2-5,TRBV14,CASSRSGWRETQYF
TRBJ1-2,TRBV6-6,CASSSGDYGYTF
TRBJ2-3,TRBV4-2,CASSQKSGTGFGTDTQYF
TRBJ2-1,TRBV5-1,CASSPTSSSYLNEQFF
TRBJ2-2,TRBV7-2,CASSFGGGPGELFF
TRBJ2-5,TRBV7-2,CASSLGGRGGETQYF